This T cell receptor (beta chain) was recovered during a study of T cells in Graves' hyperthyroidism and ophthalmopathy. V lost 3 bases, J lost 6 bases, and 9 bases stayed unmatched. This CDR3 is built from 16 residues. Germline CDR1 and CDR2: MNHNS and SASEGT. There are many counts of this clonotype. Patients aged 18 to 65 had newly diagnosed hyperthyroidism that had lasted under 2 months. RNA transcripts were the template for amplifying TCR beta CDR3 regions. Carried out on the TCR CDR3, a first-round RT-PCR used the HTBI primer set. TCRdb fed the multiplex PCR reads into MiXCR, producing one record per CDR3 protein. The sample contains approximately 370,000 distinct CDR3 sequences, just under 15% of which appear only once.

Specimen: blood. The TCR was taken from a woman aged 25 to 45 with Graves' hyperthyroidism. V is TRBV6-1 and J is TRBJ2-2, with 8 nucleotides matching TRBD1. In DNA form, the CDR3 reads TGTGCCAGCAGTGACGCGGACAGGGTATTGTCCGGGGAGCTGTTTTTT. It encodes CASSDADRVLSGELFF.